A selection of T cell receptor beta chains follows, all from one sample in a study of blood T cell repertoires in COVID-19. Sequencing used immunoSEQ multiplex PCR; TCRdb keeps in-frame clones, though not all of them. Among approximately 210,000 clones listed, roughly 90% were seen once. Sequencing was performed on peripheral blood. These receptors all come from a woman in her 70s with acute or convalescent COVID-19. Each CDR3 is given with its conserved first and last residue. A D gene is named only where the DNA matches it firmly.

cdr3_aa d_call j_call v_call
CASSYGGIGTEAFF NA TRBJ1-1 TRBV6-5
CASSIGDSNQPQHF TRBD1 TRBJ1-5 TRBV19
CASTVDGGGWNTQYF TRBD2 TRBJ2-3 TRBV5-1
CASSVNSRGSYEQYF NA TRBJ2-7 TRBV7-8
CASSFQGALTF TRBD1 TRBJ1-2 TRBV5-4
CASGRGENTGELFF NA TRBJ2-2 TRBV11-3
CAIRTGTVRMNTEAFF TRBD1 TRBJ1-1 TRBV10-3
CASSLALSGSTDTQYF NA TRBJ2-3 TRBV7-2
CASSLGQGNGELFF NA TRBJ2-2 TRBV5-1
CASSLYRGQGAIGQYF TRBD1 TRBJ2-7 TRBV5-6
CASSPTGRQNEKLFF TRBD1 TRBJ1-4 TRBV18
CASSAHRGGELFF TRBD1 TRBJ2-2 TRBV12-3/TRBV12-4
CASSPDRGRGYEQYF TRBD1 TRBJ2-7 TRBV6-5
CASSRKDRDTEAFF TRBD1 TRBJ1-1 TRBV5-1
CASSLTGGSSAETQYF TRBD1 TRBJ2-5 TRBV9
CASSSGGSGNQPQHF TRBD1 TRBJ1-5 TRBV7-9
CASSQDRRGITEAFF NA TRBJ1-1 TRBV4-1
CASSFSRGQGRDEQFF NA TRBJ2-1 TRBV27
CASSQLTGWEQYF TRBD1 TRBJ2-7 TRBV3-1/TRBV3-2
CASSESGQGNYGYTF NA TRBJ1-2 TRBV10-2
CASSLAISAGGSNEQFF TRBD2 TRBJ2-1 TRBV5-1
CASRRQGDWEAFF TRBD1 TRBJ1-1 TRBV3-1/TRBV3-2
CASSPTLDQPQHF NA TRBJ1-5 TRBV18
CASSPQQAGGLYNEQFF TRBD2 TRBJ2-1 TRBV4-2
CASSYSSGGAGELFF TRBD2 TRBJ2-2 TRBV6-6
CASSAYRGGEYGYTF TRBD1 TRBJ1-2 TRBV11-2
CATSSLSGDGYTF NA TRBJ1-2 TRBV15
CASSLLAGLGTDTQYF TRBD2 TRBJ2-3 TRBV7-9
CASSLGLGGPLGEQYF NA TRBJ2-7 TRBV7-2
CASSLERTAIYEQYF NA TRBJ2-7 TRBV5-5
CAIRNRGTGGTEAFF TRBD1 TRBJ1-1 TRBV10-3
CASSSRGGYQFF NA TRBJ2-1 TRBV7-3
CASSGQGFGKLFF TRBD1 TRBJ1-4 TRBV19
CASSFQRGRGGYTF TRBD1 TRBJ1-2 TRBV6-6
CASSTQGQSGEKLFF TRBD1 TRBJ1-4 TRBV5-1
CASSQRTRINEQFF TRBD2 TRBJ2-1 TRBV3-1/TRBV3-2
CASSTPGAGRHYEQYF NA TRBJ2-7 TRBV6-2/TRBV6-3
CASTLTRDIHEQFF NA TRBJ2-1 TRBV6-6
CASSSGGGVTGELFF TRBD2 TRBJ2-2 TRBV11-1
CASSLGNGQTYEQYF NA TRBJ2-7 TRBV18
CASSLPREVSDGYTF NA TRBJ1-2 TRBV28
CASSYGTGGAEKLFF TRBD1 TRBJ1-4 TRBV6-5
CASSFGSIWSATKETQYF NA TRBJ2-5 TRBV7-9
CASRGTGTEAFF TRBD1 TRBJ1-1 TRBV2
CASSEAPSTDTQYF NA TRBJ2-3 TRBV5-1
CASSEDRATEAFF TRBD1 TRBJ1-1 TRBV4-3
CASSQTGTSWNEQFF TRBD2 TRBJ2-1 TRBV3-1/TRBV3-2
CASSLMFGTGLYEQYF TRBD1 TRBJ2-7 TRBV7-9
CASSQIGSGNGYTF NA TRBJ1-2 TRBV3-1/TRBV3-2
CASRKLGGQPQHF NA TRBJ1-5 TRBV27
CASSLLTGEQYF NA TRBJ2-7 TRBV3-1/TRBV3-2
CASKRPGLQTFSYEQYF TRBD2 TRBJ2-7 TRBV5-4
CASSFRQGGKDTIYF TRBD1 TRBJ1-3 TRBV5-6
CASSEATRGRTEAFF TRBD1 TRBJ1-1 TRBV6-1
CASTNAGTGGMSYGYTF TRBD1 TRBJ1-2 TRBV19
CASSQHTGTGARNEQFF TRBD1 TRBJ2-1 TRBV5-5
CASRRLAGASTDTQYF TRBD2 TRBJ2-3 TRBV2